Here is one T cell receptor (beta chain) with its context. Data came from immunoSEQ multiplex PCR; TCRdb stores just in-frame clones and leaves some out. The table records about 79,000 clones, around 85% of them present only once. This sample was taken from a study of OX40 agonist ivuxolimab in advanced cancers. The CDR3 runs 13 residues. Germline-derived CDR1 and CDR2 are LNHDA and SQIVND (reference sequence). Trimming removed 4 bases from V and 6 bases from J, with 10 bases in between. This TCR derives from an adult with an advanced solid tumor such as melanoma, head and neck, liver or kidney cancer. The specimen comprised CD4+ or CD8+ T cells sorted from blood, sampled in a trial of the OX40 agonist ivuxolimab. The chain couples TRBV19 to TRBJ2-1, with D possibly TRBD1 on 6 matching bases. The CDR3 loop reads CASSTSGANEQFF. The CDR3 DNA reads TGTGCCAGTAGTACCTCAGGGGCCAATGAGCAGTTCTTC.